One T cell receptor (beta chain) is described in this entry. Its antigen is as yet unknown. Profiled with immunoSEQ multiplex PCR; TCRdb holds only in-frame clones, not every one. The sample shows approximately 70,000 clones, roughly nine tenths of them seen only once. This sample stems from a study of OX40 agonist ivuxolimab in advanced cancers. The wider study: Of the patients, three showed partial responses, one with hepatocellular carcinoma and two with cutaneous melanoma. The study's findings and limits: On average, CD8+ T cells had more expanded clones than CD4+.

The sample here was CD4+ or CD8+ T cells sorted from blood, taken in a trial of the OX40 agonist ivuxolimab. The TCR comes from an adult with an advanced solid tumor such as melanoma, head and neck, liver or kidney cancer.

Written as DNA, the CDR3 is TGTGCCAGCAGTTTCTCCGGGACAGGGGGTGCTGAAGCTTTCTTT. The encoded protein is CASSFSGTGGAEAFF. The V and J genes are TRBV6-5 and TRBJ1-1, with 11 nucleotides matching TRBD1. V lost 4 bases to trimming and J lost 6 bases; unmatched junction nucleotides: 7. Germline V gene sequence: CDR1 MNHEY, CDR2 SVGAGI. The CDR3 is 15 amino acids.